This TCR beta chain is drawn from a study of shared clonotypes between healthy human individuals. As for the study in general: Three CD4 naive, three CD4 memory, two CD8 naive and one CD8 memory plate were used per donor.

Produced via immunoSEQ multiplex PCR; TCRdb's table is partial and in-frame only. The table lists approximately 2.5 million clones, roughly 92% of them singletons. J gave up 5 bases and V 5 bases, and 4 bases lay outside the gene matches. CDR3 length: 13 residues. Germline V gene data show CDR1 as MNHEY and CDR2 as SVGAGI. Findings and caveats of the study: A handful of donors shared 5% to 5.5% of their naive CD4 clonotypes. Sorted-subset samples were not fully sequenced, rarefaction indicated.

Turning to this clone: The antigen remains unidentified.

The gene calls are TRBV6-5 and TRBJ2-5; 8 nucleotides line up with TRBD1. Sequenced material: naive CD4+ T cells sorted from blood. Specified subset: CD45RA+ positively selected. The TCR was taken from a man between 18 and 29 years old in good health. CDR3 in amino acids: CASSQTGVETQYF. The DNA for the CDR3 is TGTGCCAGCAGTCAGACAGGGGTGGAGACCCAGTACTTC.